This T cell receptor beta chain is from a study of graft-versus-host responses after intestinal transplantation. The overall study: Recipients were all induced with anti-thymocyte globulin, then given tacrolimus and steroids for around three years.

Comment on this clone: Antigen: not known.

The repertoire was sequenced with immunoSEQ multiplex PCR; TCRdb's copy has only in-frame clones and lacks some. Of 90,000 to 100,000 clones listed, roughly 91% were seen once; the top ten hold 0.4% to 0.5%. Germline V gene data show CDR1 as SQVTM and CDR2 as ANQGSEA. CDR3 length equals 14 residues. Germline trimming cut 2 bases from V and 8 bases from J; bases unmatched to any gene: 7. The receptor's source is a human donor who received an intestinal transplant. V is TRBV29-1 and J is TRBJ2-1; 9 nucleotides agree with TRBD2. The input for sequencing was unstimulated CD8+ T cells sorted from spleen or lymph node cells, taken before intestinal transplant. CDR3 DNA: TGCAGCGTTGAACGCGGGGGGGCCGTCTATGAGCAGTTCTTC. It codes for CSVERGGAVYEQFF.